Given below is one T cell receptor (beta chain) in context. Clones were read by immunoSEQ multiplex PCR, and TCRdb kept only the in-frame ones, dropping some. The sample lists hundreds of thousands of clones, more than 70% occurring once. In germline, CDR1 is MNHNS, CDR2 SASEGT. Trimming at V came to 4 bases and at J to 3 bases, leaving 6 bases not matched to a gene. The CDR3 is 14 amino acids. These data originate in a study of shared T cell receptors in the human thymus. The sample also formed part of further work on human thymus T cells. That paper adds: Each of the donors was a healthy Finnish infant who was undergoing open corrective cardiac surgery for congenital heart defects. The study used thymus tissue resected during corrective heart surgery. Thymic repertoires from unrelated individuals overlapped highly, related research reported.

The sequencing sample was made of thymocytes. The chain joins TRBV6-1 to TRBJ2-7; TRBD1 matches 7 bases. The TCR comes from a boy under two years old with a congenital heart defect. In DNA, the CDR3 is TGTGCCAGCAGTGTTTCGGGACAGTACTACGAGCAGTACTTC. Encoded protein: CASSVSGQYYEQYF.